These 2 T cell receptor beta chains were all obtained from the same sample, sequenced in a study of blood T cells in healthy people across ages. Using a J-beta primer mix together with a sample-barcoded 5' primer, a second PCR was run for about 6 to 11 cycles. TCRdb redid the calling of the 5' RACE reads with MiXCR, one entry per CDR3 protein. In the table there are hundreds of thousands of distinct CDR3 sequences, 22% of which are singletons. Sequences were obtained from blood. These receptors came from a man in his sixties or seventies in good health.

The chain couples TRBV2 to TRBJ1-2, with 8 nucleotides matching TRBD1. The CDR3 runs to 14 residues. Germline trimming cut 4 bases from V and 9 bases from J; bases unmatched to any gene: 10. Germline V gives CDR1 SNHLY, CDR2 FYNNEI. The CDR3 loop reads CASSGSTGVLRYTF. CDR3 DNA sequence: TGTGCCAGCAGTGGGTCGACAGGGGTTTTGCGCTACACCTTC.

The chain uses TRBV2 and TRBJ2-3, with D possibly matching TRBD2 (5 bases). The germline V gene has CDR1 SNHLY and CDR2 FYNNEI. This CDR3 has 15 residues. The V gene lost 8 bases and the J gene lost 0 bases, with 15 bases spanning the gap. CDR3 coding DNA: TGTGCCAGCGGCGCGAGCGGTCGGAGCACAGATACGCAGTATTTT. Its translation is CASGASGRSTDTQYF.